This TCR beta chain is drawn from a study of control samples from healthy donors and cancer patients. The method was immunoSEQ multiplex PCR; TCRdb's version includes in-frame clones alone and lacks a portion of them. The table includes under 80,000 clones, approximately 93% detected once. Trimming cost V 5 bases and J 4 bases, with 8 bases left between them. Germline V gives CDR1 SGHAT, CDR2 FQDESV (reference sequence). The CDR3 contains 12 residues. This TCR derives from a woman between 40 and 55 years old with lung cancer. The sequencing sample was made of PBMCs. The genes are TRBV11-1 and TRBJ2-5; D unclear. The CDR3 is CASSPNLETQYF. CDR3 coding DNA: TGTGCCAGCAGCCCAAATCTAGAGACCCAGTACTTC.